The rows below give T cell receptor beta chains drawn from one sample of a study of blood T cell repertoires in COVID-19. The data were produced by immunoSEQ multiplex PCR, yet TCRdb's version contains in-frame clones alone and is incomplete. The sample consists of some 130,000 clones, 70% to 85% of them appearing once. Material for sequencing was peripheral blood. These receptors were obtained from a woman at least 80 years old with acute or convalescent COVID-19. CDR3s include the opening cysteine and the closing phenylalanine or tryptophan. Fields, in order: D gene, clone size, J gene, V gene, CDR3 protein, CDR3 DNA. The D gene is left open where the match is weak. A clone size is listed for some rows: how often the clone was seen (once, few, many), or a class if it is expanded.

d_call: .; clone_size: few; j_call: TRBJ1-5; v_call: TRBV7-2; cdr3_aa: CASSPKGDQPQHF; cdr3_nt: TGTGCCAGCAGCCCTAAGGGGGATCAGCCCCAGCATTTT
d_call: .; clone_size: .; j_call: TRBJ1-4; v_call: TRBV6-5; cdr3_aa: CASSYSRGRKLFF; cdr3_nt: TGTGCCAGCAGTTACTCGAGAGGGAGGAAACTGTTTTTT
d_call: .; clone_size: few; j_call: TRBJ2-3; v_call: TRBV5-1; cdr3_aa: CASSSGTDTQYF; cdr3_nt: TGCGCCAGCAGCTCCGGCACAGATACGCAGTATTTT
d_call: .; clone_size: .; j_call: TRBJ1-2; v_call: TRBV12-3/TRBV12-4; cdr3_aa: CASSLEWSGYTF; cdr3_nt: TGTGCCAGCAGTCTCGAGTGGAGCGGCTACACCTTC
d_call: .; clone_size: once; j_call: TRBJ1-2; v_call: TRBV18; cdr3_aa: CASLRGGPDGYTF; cdr3_nt: TGTGCCAGCCTGCGGGGGGGCCCAGATGGCTACACCTTC
d_call: .; clone_size: .; j_call: TRBJ2-7; v_call: TRBV3-1/TRBV3-2; cdr3_aa: CASSPRSLSHEQYF; cdr3_nt: TGTGCCAGCAGCCCACGATCACTCTCCCACGAGCAGTACTTC
d_call: .; clone_size: .; j_call: TRBJ1-3; v_call: TRBV5-6; cdr3_aa: CASSLIWGARSGNTIYF; cdr3_nt: TGTGCCAGCAGCTTAATCTGGGGCGCGCGGTCTGGAAACACCATATATTTT
d_call: TRBD1; clone_size: .; j_call: TRBJ1-5; v_call: TRBV19; cdr3_aa: CASSTGTGRQPQHF; cdr3_nt: TGTGCCAGTAGTACCGGGACAGGGAGGCAGCCCCAGCATTTT
d_call: TRBD2; clone_size: .; j_call: TRBJ2-1; v_call: TRBV7-6; cdr3_aa: CASSQVTSGDSSYNEQFF; cdr3_nt: TGTGCCAGCAGCCAGGTGACTAGCGGGGATAGCTCCTACAATGAGCAGTTCTTC
d_call: TRBD1; clone_size: .; j_call: TRBJ1-6; v_call: TRBV6-5; cdr3_aa: CASRTQDRGYSPLHF; cdr3_nt: TGTGCCAGCAGAACTCAGGACAGGGGGTATTCACCCCTCCACTTT
d_call: .; clone_size: once; j_call: TRBJ1-1; v_call: TRBV18; cdr3_aa: CASSPAGPMNTEAFF; cdr3_nt: TGTGCCAGCTCACCAGCGGGCCCCATGAACACTGAAGCTTTCTTT
d_call: .; clone_size: once; j_call: TRBJ2-3; v_call: TRBV3-1/TRBV3-2; cdr3_aa: CASSPEYLIGGDTQYF; cdr3_nt: TGTGCCAGCAGCCCAGAGTACCTGATAGGAGGAGATACGCAGTATTTT
d_call: .; clone_size: .; j_call: TRBJ2-1; v_call: TRBV6-1; cdr3_aa: CASRPDSTVYNEQFF; cdr3_nt: TGTGCCAGCAGGCCGGACTCGACCGTCTACAATGAGCAGTTCTTC
d_call: .; clone_size: .; j_call: TRBJ1-1; v_call: TRBV10-1; cdr3_aa: CASSVPGRPTEAFF; cdr3_nt: TGCGCCAGCAGTGTTCCGGGTAGGCCCACTGAAGCTTTCTTT
d_call: .; clone_size: .; j_call: TRBJ1-6; v_call: TRBV6-5; cdr3_aa: CASSRLGGRNSPLHF; cdr3_nt: TGTGCCAGCAGCCGCCTGGGTGGGAGAAATTCACCCCTCCACTTT
d_call: TRBD1; clone_size: .; j_call: TRBJ1-4; v_call: TRBV7-6; cdr3_aa: CASSWMGQGVEKLFF; cdr3_nt: TGTGCCAGCAGCTGGATGGGACAGGGAGTTGAAAAACTGTTTTTT
d_call: .; clone_size: .; j_call: TRBJ1-3; v_call: TRBV7-2; cdr3_aa: CASSPGTIFSGNTIYF; cdr3_nt: TGTGCCAGCAGCCCGGGAACCATATTCTCTGGAAACACCATATATTTT
d_call: .; clone_size: few; j_call: TRBJ1-1; v_call: TRBV29-1; cdr3_aa: CSVEAGGPEAFF; cdr3_nt: TGCAGCGTTGAAGCGGGGGGCCCTGAAGCTTTCTTT
d_call: .; clone_size: .; j_call: TRBJ2-5; v_call: TRBV25-1; cdr3_aa: CASSEAFNRGTQYF; cdr3_nt: TGTGCCAGCAGTGAAGCCTTCAACCGGGGGACCCAGTACTTC
d_call: TRBD2; clone_size: few; j_call: TRBJ2-2; v_call: TRBV6-2/TRBV6-3; cdr3_aa: CASSYPGGSGELFF; cdr3_nt: TGTGCCAGCAGTTACCCCGGGGGGTCCGGGGAGCTGTTTTTT
d_call: .; clone_size: few; j_call: TRBJ2-2; v_call: TRBV7-2; cdr3_aa: CASSLRNTGELFF; cdr3_nt: TGTGCCAGCAGCTTACGGAACACCGGGGAGCTGTTTTTT
d_call: TRBD2; clone_size: .; j_call: TRBJ2-7; v_call: TRBV15; cdr3_aa: CATSPLSGTRAEQYF; cdr3_nt: TGTGCCACCAGTCCTCTGTCCGGGACTAGGGCCGAGCAGTACTTC
d_call: .; clone_size: .; j_call: TRBJ2-1; v_call: TRBV7-2; cdr3_aa: CASSSQGASPTYWNEQFF; cdr3_nt: TGTGCCAGCAGTTCCCAGGGCGCTAGTCCAACTTACTGGAATGAGCAGTTCTTC
d_call: .; clone_size: .; j_call: TRBJ1-5; v_call: TRBV5-1; cdr3_aa: CASSLFAGGNQPQHF; cdr3_nt: TGCGCCAGCAGCTTGTTCGCGGGGGGCAATCAGCCCCAGCATTTT
d_call: .; clone_size: .; j_call: TRBJ1-2; v_call: TRBV7-9; cdr3_aa: CASSPNSIYGYTF; cdr3_nt: TGTGCCAGCAGCCCCAACAGCATCTATGGCTACACCTTC
d_call: TRBD2; clone_size: .; j_call: TRBJ2-1; v_call: TRBV3-1/TRBV3-2; cdr3_aa: CASSLLAGEVNEQFF; cdr3_nt: TGTGCCAGCAGCTTACTAGCGGGAGAGGTCAATGAGCAGTTCTTC
d_call: TRBD1; clone_size: .; j_call: TRBJ2-3; v_call: TRBV11-2; cdr3_aa: CASSSGQVSTDTQYF; cdr3_nt: TGTGCCAGCAGCTCCGGACAGGTTAGCACAGATACGCAGTATTTT
d_call: TRBD2; clone_size: .; j_call: TRBJ2-3; v_call: TRBV19; cdr3_aa: CASSIRGGYTDTQYF; cdr3_nt: TGTGCCAGTAGTATTCGGGGGGGATACACAGATACGCAGTATTTT
d_call: TRBD1; clone_size: .; j_call: TRBJ1-2; v_call: TRBV5-6; cdr3_aa: CASSLIGTGVNYGYTF; cdr3_nt: TGTGCCAGCAGCTTGATCGGGACAGGGGTTAACTATGGCTACACCTTC
d_call: .; clone_size: .; j_call: TRBJ1-5; v_call: TRBV6-5; cdr3_aa: CATFWGLSNQPQHF; cdr3_nt: TGTGCCACCTTTTGGGGGCTTAGCAATCAGCCCCAGCATTTT
d_call: .; clone_size: .; j_call: TRBJ1-6; v_call: TRBV6-5; cdr3_aa: CASSTGGDSPLHF; cdr3_nt: TGTGCCAGCAGCACCGGGGGGGATTCACCCCTCCACTTT
d_call: TRBD1; clone_size: .; j_call: TRBJ1-6; v_call: TRBV4-1; cdr3_aa: CASSRPGQGARNSPLHF; cdr3_nt: TGCGCCAGCAGCCGACCGGGACAGGGGGCGCGCAATTCACCCCTCCACTTT
d_call: TRBD1; clone_size: .; j_call: TRBJ1-2; v_call: TRBV10-3; cdr3_aa: CAISTGGGGYTF; cdr3_nt: TGTGCCATCAGTACAGGGGGCGGGGGCTACACCTTC
d_call: .; clone_size: .; j_call: TRBJ2-1; v_call: TRBV15; cdr3_aa: CATSKRVQGGVNEQFF; cdr3_nt: TGTGCCACCAGCAAGCGGGTACAGGGGGGGGTCAATGAGCAGTTCTTC
d_call: .; clone_size: .; j_call: TRBJ2-2; v_call: TRBV5-1; cdr3_aa: CASSLGGAGELFF; cdr3_nt: TGCGCCAGCAGCTTGGGCGGGGCCGGGGAGCTGTTTTTT
d_call: TRBD1; clone_size: .; j_call: TRBJ1-1; v_call: TRBV19; cdr3_aa: CASSPSGGGTEAFF; cdr3_nt: TGTGCCAGTAGCCCCTCAGGGGGAGGCACTGAAGCTTTCTTT
d_call: .; clone_size: once; j_call: TRBJ1-2; v_call: TRBV5-1; cdr3_aa: CASSLVPGDPYGYTF; cdr3_nt: TGCGCCAGCAGCTTGGTTCCAGGGGATCCCTATGGCTACACCTTC
d_call: .; clone_size: .; j_call: TRBJ1-1; v_call: TRBV11-2; cdr3_aa: CASSLDAGAEAFF; cdr3_nt: TGTGCCAGCAGCTTAGATGCAGGGGCTGAAGCTTTCTTT
d_call: TRBD2; clone_size: .; j_call: TRBJ2-1; v_call: TRBV13; cdr3_aa: CASSSAGRETDNEQFF; cdr3_nt: TGTGCCAGCAGCTCCGCCGGGCGGGAGACCGACAATGAGCAGTTCTTC
d_call: TRBD1; clone_size: .; j_call: TRBJ2-1; v_call: TRBV16; cdr3_aa: CASSHNRGRSNEQFF; cdr3_nt: TGTGCCAGCAGCCATAACAGGGGGAGATCCAATGAGCAGTTCTTC
d_call: TRBD1; clone_size: few; j_call: TRBJ1-6; v_call: TRBV19; cdr3_aa: CASSVQGADNSPLHF; cdr3_nt: TGTGCCAGTAGTGTACAGGGGGCAGATAATTCACCCCTCCACTTT
d_call: .; clone_size: .; j_call: TRBJ2-7; v_call: TRBV11-3; cdr3_aa: CASSLNSYEQYF; cdr3_nt: TGTGCCAGCAGCTTGAACAGCTACGAGCAGTACTTC
d_call: .; clone_size: .; j_call: TRBJ2-1; v_call: TRBV7-2; cdr3_aa: CASSPSRGTLYNEQFF; cdr3_nt: TGTGCCAGCAGCCCCTCTCGGGGGACCCTCTACAATGAGCAGTTCTTC
d_call: .; clone_size: .; j_call: TRBJ1-5; v_call: TRBV12-5; cdr3_aa: CASGSGQRNQPQHF; cdr3_nt: TGTGCTAGTGGTAGCGGACAGCGAAATCAGCCCCAGCATTTT
d_call: TRBD1; clone_size: .; j_call: TRBJ2-2; v_call: TRBV15; cdr3_aa: CATSRDRQGESTGELFF; cdr3_nt: TGTGCCACCAGCAGAGATCGACAGGGGGAGAGCACCGGGGAGCTGTTTTTT
d_call: TRBD1; clone_size: .; j_call: TRBJ1-6; v_call: TRBV7-2; cdr3_aa: CASRSDRAYNSPLHF; cdr3_nt: TGTGCCAGCAGGTCGGACAGGGCCTATAATTCACCCCTCCACTTT
d_call: .; clone_size: .; j_call: TRBJ1-2; v_call: TRBV3-1/TRBV3-2; cdr3_aa: CASSQDVVSGYTF; cdr3_nt: TGTGCCAGCAGCCAAGATGTCGTCAGTGGCTACACCTTC
d_call: .; clone_size: .; j_call: TRBJ2-2; v_call: TRBV6-6; cdr3_aa: CASSLGGAGELFF; cdr3_nt: TGTGCCAGCAGTCTCGGGGGTGCCGGGGAGCTGTTTTTT
d_call: .; clone_size: .; j_call: TRBJ2-3; v_call: TRBV10-2; cdr3_aa: CASSEWRVQGSTDTQYF; cdr3_nt: TGCGCCAGCAGTGAGTGGAGGGTCCAGGGAAGCACAGATACGCAGTATTTT
d_call: .; clone_size: .; j_call: TRBJ2-2; v_call: TRBV7-9; cdr3_aa: CAPRGADIMGTGELFF; cdr3_nt: TGTGCCCCCCGGGGGGCAGACATTATGGGCACCGGGGAGCTGTTTTTT
d_call: .; clone_size: .; j_call: TRBJ1-3; v_call: TRBV5-4; cdr3_aa: CASSLGGAGSGNTIYF; cdr3_nt: TGTGCCAGCAGCTTAGGGGGGGCCGGCTCTGGAAACACCATATATTTT
d_call: .; clone_size: few; j_call: TRBJ2-3; v_call: TRBV3-1/TRBV3-2; cdr3_aa: CASSRDVAGNTDTQYF; cdr3_nt: TGTGCCAGCAGCCGAGACGTAGCAGGGAATACAGATACGCAGTATTTT
d_call: .; clone_size: few; j_call: TRBJ2-3; v_call: TRBV6-5; cdr3_aa: CASSYSGQMTDTQYF; cdr3_nt: TGTGCCAGCAGTTACTCAGGACAGATGACAGATACGCAGTATTTT
d_call: TRBD1; clone_size: .; j_call: TRBJ1-1; v_call: TRBV6-5; cdr3_aa: CASRLDRGGTEAFF; cdr3_nt: TGTGCCAGCAGGCTGGACAGGGGGGGCACTGAAGCTTTCTTT
d_call: .; clone_size: .; j_call: TRBJ2-3; v_call: TRBV3-1/TRBV3-2; cdr3_aa: CASSQGRDSDTQYF; cdr3_nt: TGTGCCAGCAGCCAAGGACGGGACTCTGATACGCAGTATTTT
d_call: TRBD2; clone_size: .; j_call: TRBJ2-1; v_call: TRBV12-5; cdr3_aa: CASGLGGLAGNEQFF; cdr3_nt: TGTGCTAGTGGTTTGGGCGGACTAGCGGGTAATGAGCAGTTCTTC
d_call: TRBD2; clone_size: .; j_call: TRBJ2-3; v_call: TRBV7-8; cdr3_aa: CASSLAGSWASGSDTQYF; cdr3_nt: TGTGCCAGCAGCTTAGCGGGGTCGTGGGCTAGCGGATCAGATACGCAGTATTTT